This record looks at one T cell receptor beta chain sequence and its context. Its antigen is as yet unknown. The CDR3 runs to 16 residues. MiXCR, applied by TCRdb to the 5' RACE reads, yields one record per CDR3 protein. The sample carries hundreds of thousands of distinct CDR3 sequences, roughly a fifth recorded once. This sample was included in a study of T-cell memory formation after mild COVID-19. Overall study context: There were largely donor-specific TCR clusters.

General study results and limits: Pre-infection memory harbored some responding clones, suggesting cross-reactive memory joined. Clones contracting day 15 to 85 were balanced CD4/CD8; later expanders leaned CD4+. Contracting CD4+ clones were located mainly in CM and EM, and CD8+ clones in EMRA.

This chain links TRBV21-1 with TRBJ2-3; the DNA was not compared with TRBD1, the D call given in the table. TRBV21-1 counts as a pseudogene. This TCR came from an adult woman who had mild COVID-19 (a few samples of this study predate the infection). Cell type and time point are not known. Sample: PBMCs or a T cell subset sorted from them (not recorded which). The CDR3 region is CASSKALGPPSYTQYF. The CDR3 DNA is TGTGCCAGCAGCAAAGCGCTGGGGCCGCCCTCCTATACGCAGTATTTT.